This T cell receptor beta chain appears in the sequencing data of a study of T cell responses to AZD1222 COVID-19 vaccine. Study-wide context: Pooled in the analysis were second doses at about 4 or about 12 weeks.

Study observations and caveats: Reports indicate that nearly half of spike-specific TCRs are directed at unmutated variant regions. Donors, mostly white British, included more females; clonal diversity was possibly underestimated. Vaccine-associated CD4 TCRs ranged over spike, dominating at 160-218 and 743-854.

Remarks on this clone: Its antigen is undetermined.

The V gene's germline CDR1 is SGHRS and CDR2 YFSETQ. With 4 bases removed from V and 1 base from J, the gap between germline ends came to 8 bases. CDR3 size: 13 residues. The data were produced by immunoSEQ multiplex PCR, yet TCRdb's version contains in-frame clones alone and is incomplete. The sample shows some 91,000 clones, around nine tenths of them seen only once. This chain joins TRBV5-1 and TRBJ1-1; no clear D. The source is an adult in good health. Sample: peripheral blood, taken on day 0 of AZD1222 vaccination. The CDR3 loop reads CASSRRENTEAFF. The CDR3 DNA is TGCGCCAGCAGCCGGCGGGAGAACACTGAAGCTTTCTTT.